Described below is a single TCR beta chain sequence and its context. As originally analysed: Amplified reference gene primers provided the basis for estimating nucleated cell counts. Some clones are missing from TCRdb's copy, which holds only in-frame ones; the method was immunoSEQ multiplex PCR. For V, J and clone size, that table is used; D and trimming come from the DNA. The table records over 200,000 clones, more than 70% of them present only once. The CDR3 is 12 amino acids. V lost 2 bases and J lost 9, with 10 bases in between. Germline CDR1 is SGHDN and CDR2 is FVKESK. The sample comes from a study of blood T cell repertoires in COVID-19. The wider study: Some COVID-19 samples were acute and others convalescent; all came from the United States, Italy and Spain. In each case, the material was cDNA or gDNA derived from T cells, B-cell-depleted T cells, or PBMCs.

This chain links TRBV14 with TRBJ2-5; D not certain. The receptor was isolated from a woman aged 60-75 years with acute or convalescent COVID-19. The sequencing input was peripheral blood. The CDR3 DNA sequence: TGTGCCAGCAGCCAACCCCCCACGGCCCAGTACTTC. It specifies CASSQPPTAQYF.